This TCR beta chain was recovered during a study of cytomegalovirus exposure and HLA in healthy donors. Trimming left V 2 bases short and J 4 bases short, with 5 bases between. Per germline, CDR1 LNHDA and CDR2 SQIVND (reference sequence). The CDR3 spans 12 residues. The PCR had 60 Vbeta and 13 Jbeta primers. Assay used: immunoSEQ multiplex PCR; TCRdb lists only in-frame clones, some missing. This repertoire includes some 110,000 clones. The V gene is TRBV19, the J gene TRBJ1-2; D gene uncertain. The sample comprised PBMCs. The sequence was collected from a man aged 35-49 years in good health and CMV-seropositive. CDR3 protein: CASSISVYGYTF. CDR3 DNA sequence: TGTGCCAGTAGTATATCGGTCTATGGCTACACCTTC.